Below, one T cell receptor (beta chain) is given with its context. Antigen unknown. The data were obtained in a study of shared clonotypes between healthy human individuals. Study-level points and caveats: Represented genetic and exposure-history diversity was restricted by having few donors.

Produced via immunoSEQ multiplex PCR; TCRdb's table is partial and in-frame only. This sample has about 2 million clones, with around 95% found just once. The V end was cut by 0 bases, the J end by 5 bases, with 10 bases between. The CDR3 consists of 14 residues. Germline loops: CDR1 SGDLS, CDR2 YYNGEE. Sample: naive CD4+ T cells sorted from blood. Subset: CD45RA+ positively selected. V gene TRBV9 combines with J gene TRBJ2-3; D possibly corresponds to TRBD2 (6 bases). The source is a man between 18 and 29 years old in good health. CDR3 amino acids: CASSVDLGGDTQYF. Here the CDR3 DNA reads TGTGCCAGCAGCGTAGACCTGGGAGGAGATACGCAGTATTTT. Filled out from reference TRBV9 and TRBJ2-3, the complete variable domain reads DSGVTQTPKHLITATGQRVTLRCSPRSGDLSVYWYQQSLDQGLQFLIQYYNGEERAKGNILERFSAQQFPDLHSELNLSSLELGDSALYFCASSVDLGGDTQYFGPGTRLTVL.